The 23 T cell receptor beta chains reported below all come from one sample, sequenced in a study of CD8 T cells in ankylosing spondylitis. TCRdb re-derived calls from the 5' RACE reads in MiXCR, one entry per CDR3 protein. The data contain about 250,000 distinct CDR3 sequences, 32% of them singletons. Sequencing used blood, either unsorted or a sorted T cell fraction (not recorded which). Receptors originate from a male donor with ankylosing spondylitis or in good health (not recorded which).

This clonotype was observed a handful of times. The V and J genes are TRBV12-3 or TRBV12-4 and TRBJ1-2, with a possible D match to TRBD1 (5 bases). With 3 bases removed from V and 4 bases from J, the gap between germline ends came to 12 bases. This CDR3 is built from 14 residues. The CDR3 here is CASSLGDAFYGYTF. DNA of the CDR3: TGTGCCAGCAGTTTGGGGGACGCTTTCTATGGCTACACCTTC.

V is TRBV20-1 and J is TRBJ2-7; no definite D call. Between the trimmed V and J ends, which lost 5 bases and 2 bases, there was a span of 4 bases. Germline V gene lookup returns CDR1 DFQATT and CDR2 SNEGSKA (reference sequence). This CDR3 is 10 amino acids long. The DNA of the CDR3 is TGCAGTGCTGGGGCCTACGAGCAGTACTTC. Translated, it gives CSAGAYEQYF.

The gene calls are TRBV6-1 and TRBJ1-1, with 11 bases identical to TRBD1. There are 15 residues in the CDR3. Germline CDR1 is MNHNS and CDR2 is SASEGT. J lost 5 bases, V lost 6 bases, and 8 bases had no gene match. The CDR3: CASSLGQGAGTEAFF. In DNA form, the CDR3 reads TGTGCCAGCAGCCTAGGACAGGGGGCAGGAACTGAAGCTTTCTTT.

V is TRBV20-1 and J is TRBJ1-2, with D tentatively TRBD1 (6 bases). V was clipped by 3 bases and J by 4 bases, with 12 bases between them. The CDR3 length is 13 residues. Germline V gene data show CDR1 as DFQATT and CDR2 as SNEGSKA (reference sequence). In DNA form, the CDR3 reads TGCAGTGCTAGGGCTCAGGGGCGCTATGGCTACACCTTC. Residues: CSARAQGRYGYTF.

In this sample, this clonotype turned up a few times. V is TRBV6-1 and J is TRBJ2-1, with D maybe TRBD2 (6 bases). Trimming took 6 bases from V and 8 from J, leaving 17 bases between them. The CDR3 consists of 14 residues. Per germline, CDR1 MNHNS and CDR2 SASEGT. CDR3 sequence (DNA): TGTGCCAGCAGCCCCGGAGCGGGCCTCTATGAGCAGTTCTTC. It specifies CASSPGAGLYEQFF.

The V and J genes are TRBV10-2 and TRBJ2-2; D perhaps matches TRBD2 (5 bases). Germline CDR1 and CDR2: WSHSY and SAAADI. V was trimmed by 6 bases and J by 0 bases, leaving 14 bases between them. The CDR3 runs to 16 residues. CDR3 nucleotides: TGCGCCAGCAGGAGCGCCGTGGGAGCGAACACCGGGGAGCTGTTTTTT. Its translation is CASRSAVGANTGELFF.

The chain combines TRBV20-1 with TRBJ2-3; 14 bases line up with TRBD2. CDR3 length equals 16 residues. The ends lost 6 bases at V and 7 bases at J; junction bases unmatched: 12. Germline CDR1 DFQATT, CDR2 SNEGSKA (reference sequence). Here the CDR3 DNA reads TGCAGTGCCCAAACCCGACTAGCGGGGGGGTTCAATACGCAGTATTTT. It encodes CSAQTRLAGGFNTQYF.

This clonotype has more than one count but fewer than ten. The CDR3 region has the DNA TGCAGTGCTAGCGGGGGAAACTCCTACGAGCAGTACTTC. Translation: CSASGGNSYEQYF. This rearrangement joins TRBV20-1 to TRBJ2-7, with a tentative D call TRBD2 (6 bases). The V end was cut by 3 bases, the J end by 0 bases, with 9 bases between. The CDR3 is 13 residues long. CDR1 is DFQATT, CDR2 SNEGSKA, per germline (reference sequence).

The CDR3 protein is CASSYEGLNNEQFF. The CDR3 nucleotides are TGTGCCAGCAGTTACGAGGGGCTAAACAATGAGCAGTTCTTC. The rearrangement uses TRBV6-7 and TRBJ2-1; D is perhaps TRBD1 or TRBD2 (5 bases each). TRBV6-7 has ORF status, its function being uncertain. This CDR3 is built from 14 residues. Trimming left V 2 bases short and J 5 bases short, with 10 bases between.

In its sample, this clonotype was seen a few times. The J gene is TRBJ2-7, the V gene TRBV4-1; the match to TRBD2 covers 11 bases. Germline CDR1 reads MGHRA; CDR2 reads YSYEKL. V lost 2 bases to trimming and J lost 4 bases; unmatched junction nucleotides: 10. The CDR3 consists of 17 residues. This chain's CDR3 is CASSQPWPLAGEYEQYF. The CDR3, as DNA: TGCGCCAGCAGCCAACCGTGGCCACTAGCGGGGGAGTACGAGCAGTACTTC.

CDR3 nucleotide sequence: TGCAGCGTTCTGTCTAACACTGAAGCTTTCTTT. Protein product: CSVLSNTEAFF. This chain links TRBV29-1 with TRBJ1-1, with no clear D. The CDR3 length is 11 residues. Germline V gene sequence: CDR1 SQVTM, CDR2 ANQGSEA. Trimming stripped 5 bases from V and 2 bases from J, with 6 bases between.

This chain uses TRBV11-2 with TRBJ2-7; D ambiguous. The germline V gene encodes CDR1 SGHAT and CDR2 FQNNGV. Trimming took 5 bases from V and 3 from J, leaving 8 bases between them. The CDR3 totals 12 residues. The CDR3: CASSRDNYEQYF. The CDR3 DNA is TGTGCCAGCAGCCGCGACAACTACGAGCAGTACTTC.

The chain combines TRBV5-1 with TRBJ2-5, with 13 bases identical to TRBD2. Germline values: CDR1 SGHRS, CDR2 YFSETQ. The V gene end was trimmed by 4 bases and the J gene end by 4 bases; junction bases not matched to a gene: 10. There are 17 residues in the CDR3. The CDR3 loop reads CASSREGLAGAGETQYF. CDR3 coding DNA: TGCGCCAGCAGCCGTGAAGGACTAGCGGGGGCGGGAGAGACCCAGTACTTC.

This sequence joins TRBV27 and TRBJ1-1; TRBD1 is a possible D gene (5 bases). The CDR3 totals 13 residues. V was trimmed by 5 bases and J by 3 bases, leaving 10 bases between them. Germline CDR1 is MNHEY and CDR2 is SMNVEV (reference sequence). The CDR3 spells CASSQGMDTEAFF. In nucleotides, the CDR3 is TGTGCCAGCAGTCAGGGAATGGACACTGAAGCTTTCTTT.

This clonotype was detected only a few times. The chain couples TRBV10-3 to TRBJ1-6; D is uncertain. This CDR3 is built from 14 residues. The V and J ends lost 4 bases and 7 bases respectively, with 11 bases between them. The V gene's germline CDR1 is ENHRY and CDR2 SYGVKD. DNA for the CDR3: TGTGCCATCAGTGGCGAGGGAATAAATTCACCCCTCCACTTT. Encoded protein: CAISGEGINSPLHF.

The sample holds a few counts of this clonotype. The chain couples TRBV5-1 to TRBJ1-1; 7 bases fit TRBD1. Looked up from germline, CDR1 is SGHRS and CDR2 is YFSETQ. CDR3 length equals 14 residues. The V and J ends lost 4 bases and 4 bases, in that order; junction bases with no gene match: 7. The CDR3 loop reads CASSPGQVGTEAFF. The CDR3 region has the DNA TGCGCCAGCAGCCCTGGACAGGTCGGCACTGAAGCTTTCTTT.

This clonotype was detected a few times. As DNA, the CDR3 is TGTGCCAGCAGGGCAGTATACAATGAGCAGTTCTTC. Protein: CASRAVYNEQFF. The chain carries TRBV12-3 or TRBV12-4 and TRBJ2-1; D is unclear. The V gene lost 6 bases and the J gene lost 4 bases, with 7 bases spanning the gap. The CDR3 length is 12 residues.

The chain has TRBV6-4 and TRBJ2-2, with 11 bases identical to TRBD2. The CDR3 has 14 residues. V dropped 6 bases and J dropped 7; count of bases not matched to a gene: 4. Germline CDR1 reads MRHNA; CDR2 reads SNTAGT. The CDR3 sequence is CASRTSGVDGELFF. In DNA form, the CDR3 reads TGTGCCAGCAGGACTAGCGGGGTTGACGGGGAGCTGTTTTTT.

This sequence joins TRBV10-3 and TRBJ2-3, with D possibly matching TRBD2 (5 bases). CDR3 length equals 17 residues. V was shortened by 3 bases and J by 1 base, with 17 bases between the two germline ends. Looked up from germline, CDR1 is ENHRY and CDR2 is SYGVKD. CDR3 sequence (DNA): TGTGCCATCAGTGACCCGGACTCAAAACGGGGCACAGATACGCAGTATTTT. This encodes CAISDPDSKRGTDTQYF.

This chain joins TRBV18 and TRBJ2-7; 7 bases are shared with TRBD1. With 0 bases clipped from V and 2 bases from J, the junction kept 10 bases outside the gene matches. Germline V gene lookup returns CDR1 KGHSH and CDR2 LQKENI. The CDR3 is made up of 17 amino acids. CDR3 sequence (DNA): TGTGCCAGCTCACCACCGAGAGTTGGACAGGCGACCTACGAGCAGTACTTC. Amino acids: CASSPPRVGQATYEQYF.

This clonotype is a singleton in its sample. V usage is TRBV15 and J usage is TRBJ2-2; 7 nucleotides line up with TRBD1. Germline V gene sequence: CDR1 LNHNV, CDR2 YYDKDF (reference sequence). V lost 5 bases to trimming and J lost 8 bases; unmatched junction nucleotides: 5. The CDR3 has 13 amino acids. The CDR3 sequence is CATSGTAAGELFF. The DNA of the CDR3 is TGTGCCACCAGCGGGACAGCTGCGGGGGAGCTGTTTTTT.

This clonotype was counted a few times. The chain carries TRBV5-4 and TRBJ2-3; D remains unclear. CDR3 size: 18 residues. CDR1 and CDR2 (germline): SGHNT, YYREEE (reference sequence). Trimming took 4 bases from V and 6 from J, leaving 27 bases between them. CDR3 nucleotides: TGTGCCAGCAGCGCACCCCCAGGACCAGCCACGAAGGGTGATACGCAGTATTTT. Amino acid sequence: CASSAPPGPATKGDTQYF.

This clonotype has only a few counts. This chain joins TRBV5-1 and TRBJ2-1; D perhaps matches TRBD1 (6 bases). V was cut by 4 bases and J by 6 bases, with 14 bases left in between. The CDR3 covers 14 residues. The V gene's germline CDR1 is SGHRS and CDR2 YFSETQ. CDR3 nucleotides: TGCGCCAGCAGCGGGGGCCCCCTTCCCAATGAGCAGTTCTTC. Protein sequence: CASSGGPLPNEQFF.